This entry features one T cell receptor (beta chain) sequence. Assay: immunoSEQ multiplex PCR; the TCRdb copy retains only in-frame clones and omits some. In the table there are 75,000 to 100,000 clones, approximately 89% of which are singletons. This record comes from a study of blood T cell repertoires in COVID-19. Across the whole study: Sample material is recorded as cDNA or gDNA derived from T cells, B-cell-depleted T cells, or PBMCs.

This clonotype originated in a human donor in a cohort sampled during active COVID-19. Source material: peripheral blood.

CDR3 loop: CASSPRTGGIYEQYF. CDR3 nucleotide sequence: TGTGCCAGTAGTCCGAGGACAGGGGGGATCTACGAGCAGTACTTC. The gene calls are TRBV19 and TRBJ2-7, with 10 bases that match TRBD1. The V gene's germline CDR1 is LNHDA and CDR2 SQIVND (reference sequence). The CDR3 runs to 15 residues. V shed 5 bases and J 3 bases; nucleotides not matched to a gene: 7.